The rows below give T cell receptor beta chains drawn from one sample of a study of blood T cell repertoires in COVID-19. Here immunoSEQ multiplex PCR was the method, and the copy in TCRdb shows in-frame clones only, minus some. The table has more than 250,000 clones, over 75% seen once. Sample: PBMCs or T cells enriched from blood (not recorded which). These TCRs come from a woman aged 18-29 years who had recovered from COVID-19. CDR3s include the opening cysteine and the closing phenylalanine or tryptophan. The order of the fields is D gene, V gene, J gene, clone size, CDR3 protein, CDR3 DNA. D genes are given only for firm matches. Clone size appears in some rows only: once, few, many, or a class for an expanded clone.

>TRBD2|TRBV2|TRBJ2-3|NA
CASTWASGNTDTQYF
TGTGCCAGCACTTGGGCTAGCGGTAACACAGATACGCAGTATTTT
>NA|TRBV5-6|TRBJ1-2|NA
CASSLRAADYGYTF
TGTGCCAGCAGCCTCAGGGCGGCAGACTATGGCTACACCTTC
>TRBD1|TRBV10-3|TRBJ1-5|NA
CAISPTGGINQPQHF
TGTGCCATCAGTCCCACAGGGGGGATTAATCAGCCCCAGCATTTT
>TRBD2|TRBV6-5|TRBJ2-7|many
CASRNSGSGSDEQYF
TGTGCCAGCAGGAATAGCGGGAGCGGGTCTGACGAGCAGTACTTC
>NA|TRBV19|TRBJ1-2|NA
CASSFATGKGRDRGYTF
TGTGCCAGTAGTTTCGCAACAGGAAAAGGACGCGATCGAGGCTACACCTTC
>NA|TRBV18|TRBJ1-3|NA
CASSQGDRNTIYF
TGTGCCAGCTCACAGGGGGATAGAAACACCATATATTTT
>NA|TRBV12-3/TRBV12-4|TRBJ2-3|NA
CASSSVEDTQYF
TGTGCCAGCAGCTCGGTCGAAGATACGCAGTATTTT
>TRBD1|TRBV25-1|TRBJ1-2|few
CASSGQGIYGYTF
TGTGCCAGCTCCGGACAGGGGATCTATGGCTACACCTTC
>TRBD1|TRBV11-2|TRBJ2-1|NA
CASSPWGTGGKNEQFF
TGTGCCAGCAGCCCCTGGGGGACAGGGGGGAAAAATGAGCAGTTCTTC
>TRBD2|TRBV15|TRBJ2-3|NA
CATSRSTSIQDTQYF
TGTGCCACCAGCAGGTCGACTAGCATTCAAGATACGCAGTATTTT
>NA|TRBV30|TRBJ1-1|NA
CAWIDITNTEAFF
TGTGCCTGGATCGACATCACGAACACTGAAGCTTTCTTT
>TRBD1|TRBV6-1|TRBJ1-2|NA
CASSEAAGGWYGYTF
TGTGCCAGCAGTGAAGCGGCAGGGGGTTGGTATGGCTACACCTTC
>NA|TRBV6-6|TRBJ1-2|NA
CASIPGGGFHGYTF
TGTGCCAGCATCCCTGGAGGAGGGTTCCATGGCTACACCTTC
>TRBD2|TRBV7-2|TRBJ2-3|NA
CASSPLAGGTDTQYF
TGTGCCAGCAGCCCTCTAGCGGGGGGCACAGATACGCAGTATTTT
>TRBD1|TRBV28|TRBJ1-2|NA
CASSLSTGVTYGYTF
TGTGCCAGCAGTTTATCGACAGGGGTCACCTATGGCTACACCTTC
>TRBD2|TRBV10-3|TRBJ2-5|NA
CAIRDSGGQETQYF
TGTGCCATCAGGGATAGCGGGGGGCAAGAGACCCAGTACTTC
>NA|TRBV19|TRBJ1-1|few
CASKYRENTEAFF
TGTGCCTCCAAGTACAGGGAAAACACTGAAGCTTTCTTT
>TRBD1|TRBV29-1|TRBJ1-1|few
CSGGTGAGNTEAFF
TGCAGCGGCGGGACAGGCGCGGGGAACACTGAAGCTTTCTTT
>NA|TRBV10-3|TRBJ2-1|NA
CAISESRQGSYNEQFF
TGTGCCATCAGTGAGTCGCGGCAGGGATCCTACAATGAGCAGTTCTTC
>NA|TRBV3-1/TRBV3-2|TRBJ1-1|NA
CASSQDPPGGNTEAFF
TGTGCCAGCAGCCAAGATCCCCCCGGGGGGAATACTGAAGCTTTCTTT
>NA|TRBV19|TRBJ1-4|NA
CASSTAGWNEKLFF
TGTGCCAGTAGTACCGCAGGGTGGAATGAAAAACTGTTTTTT
>NA|TRBV2|TRBJ1-1|NA
CASSEISNEAFF
TGTGCCAGCAGTGAAATTTCTAATGAAGCTTTCTTT
>NA|TRBV3-1/TRBV3-2|TRBJ1-5|NA
CASSQDQAPSQPQHF
TGTGCCAGCAGCCAAGATCAGGCACCTTCGCAGCCCCAGCATTTT
>NA|TRBV28|TRBJ1-5|NA
CASRRNGIADNQPQHF
TGTGCCAGCCGACGGAACGGAATAGCGGACAATCAGCCCCAGCATTTT
>NA|TRBV5-8|TRBJ1-2|NA
CASSLVANYGYTF
TGTGCCAGCAGCTTGGTAGCTAACTATGGCTACACCTTC
>TRBD1|TRBV6-2/TRBV6-3|TRBJ1-5|NA
CASSSDRVIQPQHF
TGTGCCAGCAGTTCGGACAGGGTGATTCAGCCCCAGCATTTT
>NA|TRBV5-1|TRBJ1-1|NA
CASSFQPGRLTEAFF
TGCGCCAGCAGCTTTCAGCCGGGGAGGCTCACTGAAGCTTTCTTT
>TRBD1|TRBV19|TRBJ1-4|NA
CASRGLGQGGLEKLFF
TGTGCCAGTAGGGGATTAGGCCAAGGGGGCCTCGAAAAACTGTTTTTT
>NA|TRBV10-3|TRBJ2-1|NA
CAIATAYDEQFF
TGTGCCATCGCGACAGCCTATGATGAGCAGTTCTTC
>TRBD1|TRBV9|TRBJ2-1|NA
CASSVTTGVGNEQFF
TGTGCCAGCAGCGTAACAACAGGGGTGGGCAATGAGCAGTTCTTC
>NA|TRBV19|TRBJ1-1|once
CASSMGPGWGTEAFF
TGTGCCAGTAGTATGGGTCCAGGGTGGGGCACTGAAGCTTTCTTT
>TRBD1|TRBV15|TRBJ2-2|NA
CATSRGTGDTGELFF
TGTGCCACCAGCAGGGGAACAGGGGACACCGGGGAGCTGTTTTTT
>NA|TRBV27|TRBJ1-1|NA
CATIQGGGTEAFF
TGTGCCACCATCCAGGGCGGGGGCACTGAAGCTTTCTTT